These 20 T cell receptor beta chains share one sample of origin, sequenced in a study of T cell responses to AZD1222 COVID-19 vaccine. Assay: immunoSEQ multiplex PCR; the TCRdb copy retains only in-frame clones and omits some. The sample has about 120,000 clones; about 91% are singletons. Specimen: peripheral blood, collected on day 0 of AZD1222 vaccination. These receptors were taken from an adult in good health.

The J gene is TRBJ1-1, the V gene TRBV14; D is unclear. V lost 6 bases, J lost 1 base, and 12 bases lay in between. The CDR3 sequence is 14 residues long. Germline V gene lookup returns CDR1 SGHDN and CDR2 FVKESK. DNA of the CDR3: TGTGCCAGCAGACTAAGGGTCGGGAACACTGAAGCTTTCTTT. Protein: CASRLRVGNTEAFF.

V gene TRBV18 combines with J gene TRBJ1-1; 11 bases align to TRBD1. After removal of 5 bases from V and 7 bases from J, the junction contained 6 bases not matched to a gene. The CDR3 totals 14 residues. Germline assignment: CDR1 KGHSH and CDR2 LQKENI. The CDR3 sequence: CASSGGQGVIEAFF. CDR3 nucleotide sequence: TGTGCCAGCTCAGGGGGACAGGGGGTTATTGAAGCTTTCTTT.

J is TRBJ1-2 and V is TRBV24-1; D is possibly TRBD1 (5 bases). The germline V and J ends were trimmed by 6 bases and 0 bases, with 7 bases remaining between them. Germline values: CDR1 KGHDR, CDR2 SFDVKD. The CDR3 runs to 13 residues. This CDR3 is CATSPTANYGYTF. For the CDR3, the DNA is TGTGCCACCAGTCCGACAGCTAACTATGGCTACACCTTC.

This clone appeared once. The gene calls are TRBV18 and TRBJ1-5, with TRBD1 identical over 8 bases. The germline V gene has CDR1 KGHSH and CDR2 LQKENI. The ends lost 3 bases at V and 8 bases at J; junction bases unmatched: 6. This CDR3 spans 14 amino acids. The CDR3 spells CASSPAGGMEPQHF. As DNA, the CDR3 is TGTGCCAGCTCACCGGCAGGGGGCATGGAGCCCCAGCATTTT.

This chain joins TRBV29-1 and TRBJ1-1, with D unclear. V was cut by 6 bases and J by 7 bases, with 12 bases left in between. The CDR3 loop spans 11 amino acids. Per the germline V gene, CDR1 is SQVTM and CDR2 is ANQGSEA. CDR3 loop: CSVYTSSEAFF. CDR3 nucleotide sequence: TGCAGCGTCTATACAAGCAGTGAAGCTTTCTTT.

V usage is TRBV6-5 and J usage is TRBJ2-2, with D possibly being TRBD2 (7 bases). CDR3 length: 15 amino acids. V was shortened by 9 bases and J by 4 bases, with 18 bases between the two germline ends. Germline V CDR1 and CDR2: MNHEY, SVGAGI. The CDR3 coding sequence is TGTGCCAGATCCGTGGGGGGGCCTGGCACCGGGGAGCTGTTTTTT. Its translation is CARSVGGPGTGELFF.

This chain joins TRBV6-5 and TRBJ1-4; 7 bases fit TRBD1. CDR1 and CDR2 from the germline V gene are MNHEY and SVGAGI. The CDR3 spans 13 residues. V lost 7 bases, J lost 8 bases, and 7 bases stayed unmatched. CDR3 protein: CASMRGRGEKLFF. CDR3 nucleotide sequence: TGTGCCAGCATGAGGGGGCGTGGAGAAAAACTGTTTTTT.

This rearrangement joins TRBV3-1 (or the pseudogene TRBV3-2) to TRBJ2-2, with a possible D match to TRBD1 (6 bases). Per germline, CDR1 LGHDT and CDR2 YNNKEL (reference sequence). V gave up 4 bases and J gave up 1 base, with 10 bases separating them. The CDR3 consists of 15 residues. This CDR3 is CASSPPDRNTGELFF. The CDR3 DNA reads TGTGCCAGCAGCCCCCCGGACAGGAACACCGGGGAGCTGTTTTTT.

The chain recombines TRBV9 with TRBJ1-5; TRBD1 is a possible D gene (6 bases). Between the trimmed V and J ends, which lost 5 bases and 0 bases, there was a span of 15 bases. This CDR3 spans 16 amino acids. Looked up from germline, CDR1 is SGDLS and CDR2 is YYNGEE. The CDR3 sequence is CASSEGGTLSNQPQHF. The CDR3 DNA reads as TGTGCCAGCAGTGAGGGGGGGACGCTTAGCAATCAGCCCCAGCATTTT.

V gene TRBV29-1 combines with J gene TRBJ1-4; D possibly corresponds to TRBD1 (5 bases). Germline V gene lookup returns CDR1 SQVTM and CDR2 ANQGSEA. The CDR3 covers 11 residues. The V and J ends lost 6 bases and 8 bases respectively, with 10 bases between them. The CDR3: CSVARGEKLFF. The CDR3, as DNA: TGCAGCGTAGCCCGGGGGGAAAAACTGTTTTTT.

The gene calls are TRBV5-6 and TRBJ2-1; D remains unclear. The germline V gene encodes CDR1 SGHDT and CDR2 YYEEEE. Trimming stripped 4 bases from V and 7 bases from J, with 12 bases between. This CDR3 is built from 13 residues. The CDR3 nucleotides are TGTGCCAGCAGCGAGCCCAACCTTAATGAGCAGTTCTTC. As protein: CASSEPNLNEQFF.

The CDR3 nucleotides read TGCGCCAGCAGCATCGGGACTAGCGGGGCGCAAGAGACCCAGTACTTC. Protein product: CASSIGTSGAQETQYF. The chain carries TRBV5-1 and TRBJ2-5; 13 nucleotides match TRBD2. Looked up from germline, CDR1 is SGHRS and CDR2 is YFSETQ. V lost 4 bases and J lost 2; bases outside the gene matches: 5. The CDR3 extends over 16 amino acids. The whole variable domain, remainder taken from reference TRBV5-1 and TRBJ2-5, is KAGVTQTPRYLIKTRGQQVTLSCSPISGHRSVSWYQQTPGQGLQFLFEYFSETQRNKGNFPGRFSGRQFSNSRSEMNVSTLELGDSALYLCASSIGTSGAQETQYFGPGTRLLVL.

This chain joins TRBV29-1 and TRBJ1-3; D is uncertain. Germline loops: CDR1 SQVTM, CDR2 ANQGSEA. V lost 4 bases and J lost 0, with 4 bases in between. The CDR3 has 12 residues. In DNA, the CDR3 is TGCAGCGTTGGCCTCTCTGGAAACACCATATATTTT. It translates to CSVGLSGNTIYF. The full variable domain, rest sourced from reference TRBV29-1 and TRBJ1-3, is SAVISQKPSRDICQRGTSLTIQCQVDSQVTMMFWYRQQPGQSLTLIATANQGSEATYESGFVIDKFPISRPNLTFSTLTVSNMSPEDSSIYLCSVGLSGNTIYFGEGSWLTVV.

The chain employs TRBV7-2 and TRBJ2-1; D unclear. The CDR3 contains 14 residues. Deletions cut 4 bases from V and 9 bases from J, with 16 bases between. Germline CDR1 and CDR2: SGHTA and FQGNSA. CDR3 amino acids: CASSSSWVDGEQFF. The CDR3 DNA reads as TGTGCCAGCAGCTCCTCCTGGGTGGACGGTGAGCAGTTCTTC.

The chain employs TRBV2 and TRBJ1-1, with TRBD1 matching 7 bases. The CDR3 has 13 residues. Per the germline V gene, CDR1 is SNHLY and CDR2 is FYNNEI. Unmatched junction bases numbered 7, after V lost 6 bases and J lost 6 bases. The CDR3 nucleotides read TGTGCCAGCAGGGTCGGACAGGCTGCTGAAGCTTTCTTT. Protein sequence: CASRVGQAAEAFF. Variable domain in full (rest from reference TRBV2 and TRBJ1-1): EPEVTQTPSHQVTQMGQEVILRCVPISNHLYFYWYRQILGQKVEFLVSFYNNEISEKSEIFDDQFSVERPDGSNFTLKIRSTKLEDSAMYFCASRVGQAAEAFFGQGTRLTVV.

Written as DNA, the CDR3 is TGTGCCAGCAGCCAAGACCGGGGCAGCGGGAGAGATACGCAGTATTTT. The encoded protein is CASSQDRGSGRDTQYF. This rearrangement joins TRBV3-1 (or the pseudogene TRBV3-2) to TRBJ2-3; 8 nucleotides line up with TRBD2. Germline lookup yields CDR1 LGHDT and CDR2 YNNKEL (reference sequence). The CDR3 has 16 amino acids. With V trimmed by 0 bases and J by 5 bases, 7 bases remained unmatched.

This chain links TRBV10-3 with TRBJ2-2; D call uncertain. In germline, CDR1 is ENHRY, CDR2 SYGVKD. The CDR3 consists of 15 residues. V was shortened by 7 bases and J by 0 bases, with 12 bases between the two germline ends. The CDR3 spells CAITPGTANTGELFF. The DNA of the CDR3 is TGTGCCATCACCCCAGGAACGGCGAACACCGGGGAGCTGTTTTTT.

V usage is TRBV10-3 and J usage is TRBJ2-1; D not certain. CDR3 length equals 17 residues. Germline V gene data show CDR1 as ENHRY and CDR2 as SYGVKD. V was cut by 6 bases and J by 6 bases, with 24 bases left in between. The CDR3 protein is CAIRGLESIGLINEQFF. In DNA, the CDR3 is TGTGCCATCAGGGGTTTAGAGAGCATCGGTCTGATCAATGAGCAGTTCTTC.

This chain joins TRBV21-1 and TRBJ1-6; the D call of TRBD1 is as the table states it, not checked on the DNA. TRBV21-1 is listed as a pseudogene. The CDR3 is 11 amino acids. DNA for the CDR3: TGTGCCGGCCAGGGTGACTCACCCCTCCACTTT. The encoded protein is CAGQGDSPLHF.

This chain uses TRBV19 with TRBJ1-1; D uncertain. The germline V gene encodes CDR1 LNHDA and CDR2 SQIVND (reference sequence). This CDR3 is 13 amino acids long. Between the trimmed V and J ends, which lost 5 bases and 0 bases, there was a span of 7 bases. CDR3 in amino acids: CASSSGVNTEAFF. Here the CDR3 DNA reads TGTGCCAGTAGTTCGGGAGTGAACACTGAAGCTTTCTTT.